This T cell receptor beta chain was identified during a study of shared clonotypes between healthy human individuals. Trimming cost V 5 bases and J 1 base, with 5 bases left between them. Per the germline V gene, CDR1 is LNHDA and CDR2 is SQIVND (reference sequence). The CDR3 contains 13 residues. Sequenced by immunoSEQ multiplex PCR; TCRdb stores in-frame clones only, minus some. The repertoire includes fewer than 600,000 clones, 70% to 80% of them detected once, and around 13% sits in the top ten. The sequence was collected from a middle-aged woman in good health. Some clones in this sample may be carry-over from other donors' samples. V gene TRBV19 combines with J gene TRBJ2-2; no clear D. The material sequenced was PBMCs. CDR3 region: CASSGWNTGELFF. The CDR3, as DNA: TGTGCCAGTAGTGGGTGGAACACCGGGGAGCTGTTTTTT.